The clone carrying this T cell receptor beta chain appeared a single time. The antigen is unknown. A spike-in of synthetic TCR analog templates was added to each PCR. The repertoire was sequenced with immunoSEQ multiplex PCR; TCRdb's copy has only in-frame clones and lacks some. The sample gives tens of thousands of clones, almost 85% of which show up once; 3.5% to 4.5% is in the top ten. Germline CDR1 and CDR2: MGHRA and YSYEKL. V was cut by 2 bases and J by 3 bases, with 10 bases left in between. The CDR3 loop spans 15 amino acids. The source of the sample is a study of PD-L1 blockade in urothelial cancer. Study as a whole: Blood underwent analysis 3 weeks (second dose) and 6 weeks after treatment began.

The study's findings and limits: Durable benefit was linked to greater 3-week expansion of tumor-associated blood clones.

The genes are TRBV4-1 and TRBJ2-2, with D possibly being TRBD1 (6 bases). The TCR comes from a man between 70 and 80 years old with urothelial cancer. The sample was PBMCs, taken around atezolizumab (anti-PD-L1) treatment. The CDR3 DNA reads TGCGCCAGCAGCCAATCGCCAGGGGACACCGGGGAGCTGTTTTTT. It encodes CASSQSPGDTGELFF.